This record covers a single T cell receptor beta chain. This sample is drawn from a study of T cell changes during pregnancy in multiple sclerosis. The V end was cut by 4 bases, the J end by 2 bases, with 8 bases between. This CDR3 comprises 13 residues. The V gene's germline CDR1 is SNHLY and CDR2 FYNNEI. Assay: immunoSEQ multiplex PCR; the TCRdb copy retains only in-frame clones and omits some. Found here are some 48,000 clones, approximately 91% of them singletons; the top ten hold roughly 0.6%. This receptor was identified in a female donor in good health, enrolled as a control in a pregnancy study. The sample here was CD4+ T cells from peripheral blood mononuclear cells, taken after pregnancy. The gene calls are TRBV2 and TRBJ2-5; perhaps TRBD1 as D (6 bases). In DNA form, the CDR3 reads TGTGCCAGCAGTGTGGACAGTCAAGAGACCCAGTACTTC. Protein product: CASSVDSQETQYF.